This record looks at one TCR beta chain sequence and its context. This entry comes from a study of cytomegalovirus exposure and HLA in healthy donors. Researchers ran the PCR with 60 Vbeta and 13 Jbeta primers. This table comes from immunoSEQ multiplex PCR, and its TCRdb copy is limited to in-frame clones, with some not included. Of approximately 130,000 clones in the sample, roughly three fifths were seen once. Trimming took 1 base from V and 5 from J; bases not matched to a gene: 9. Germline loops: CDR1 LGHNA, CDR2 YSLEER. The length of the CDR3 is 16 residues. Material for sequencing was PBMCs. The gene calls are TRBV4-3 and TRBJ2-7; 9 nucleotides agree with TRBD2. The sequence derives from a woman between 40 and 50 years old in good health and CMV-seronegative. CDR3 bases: TGCGCCAGCAGCCAAGGAACCGGGACTAGCACCCACGAGCAGTACTTC. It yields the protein CASSQGTGTSTHEQYF.